These 32 T cell receptor beta chains share one sample of origin, sequenced in a study of identical twins (dated by TCRdb to between 2015 and 2016). The library was made by 5' RACE. The sample was run on an Illumina HiSeq 2000. TCRdb reprocessing: public reads trimmed at Q25 with fastp, clones called with MiXCR, in-frame beta chains kept. Merged by CDR3 protein, the rows form single entries marked with the most common genes and DNA. For this sample there are some 460,000 distinct CDR3 sequences; 12% to 15% appear just once. In total, the top ten clones hold 0.5% to 0.65% of the sample. This sample was shared with a second study, whose subject was yellow fever vaccine responses in identical twins.

Sequenced material: CD4+ T cells sorted from blood. Every receptor here comes from a woman under 30 in good health.

The table lists this clonotype with a few counts. The CDR3 sequence: CAWTGGPSTGELFF. CDR3 nucleotides: TGTGCCTGGACCGGGGGCCCGAGCACCGGGGAGCTGTTTTTT. This chain uses TRBV30 with TRBJ2-2, with D perhaps matching TRBD1 or TRBD2 (6 bases each). V lost 4 bases and J lost 4, with 13 bases in between. Germline lookup yields CDR1 GTSNPN and CDR2 SVGIG (reference sequence). The CDR3 loop spans 14 amino acids.

The genes are TRBV6-5 and TRBJ2-7; a weak D match, TRBD1 (5 bases). The CDR3 length is 14 residues. The germline V and J ends were trimmed by 4 bases and 4 bases, with 14 bases remaining between them. Germline assignment: CDR1 MNHEY and CDR2 SVGAGI. Written as DNA, the CDR3 is TGTGCCAGCAGTTCTACAGGCTTTCCATACGAGCAGTACTTC. The encoded protein is CASSSTGFPYEQYF.

The sample holds a few counts of this clonotype. The chain joins TRBV14 to TRBJ2-6; TRBD2 aligns across 7 bases. Trimming cost V 2 bases and J 0 bases; bases outside gene matches: 4. Germline V gene sequence: CDR1 SGHDN, CDR2 FVKESK. This CDR3 region has 17 residues. This CDR3 is CASSQNGRLSGANVLTF. CDR3 nucleotides: TGTGCCAGCAGCCAAAACGGGAGGCTCTCTGGGGCCAACGTCCTGACTTTC.

This rearrangement joins TRBV29-1 to TRBJ2-5; TRBD1 aligns across 8 bases. CDR3 length: 13 residues. In germline, CDR1 is SQVTM, CDR2 ANQGSEA. The junction had 6 bases not matched to a gene; V was cut back by 4 bases and J by 5 bases. CDR3 DNA: TGCAGCGTTGGGGGCAGGGGGCAGGAGACCCAGTACTTC. Translating gives CSVGGRGQETQYF.

This clonotype was counted only a few times. The chain employs TRBV7-2 and TRBJ2-3, with 10 bases matching TRBD2. The germline V gene encodes CDR1 SGHTA and CDR2 FQGNSA. The CDR3 spans 15 residues. The V gene end was trimmed by 3 bases and the J gene end by 5 bases; junction bases not matched to a gene: 5. This chain's CDR3 is CASSLSGGAGDTQYF. The CDR3 DNA reads TGTGCCAGCAGCTTGAGCGGGGGGGCCGGAGATACGCAGTATTTT.

This clonotype appeared many times. The V gene is TRBV7-2, the J gene TRBJ2-1; tentative D call: TRBD2 (6 bases). There are 14 residues in the CDR3. The V gene's germline CDR1 is SGHTA and CDR2 FQGNSA. Trimming pared 4 bases from V and 14 bases from J, leaving 21 bases between. The chain's CDR3 is CASSSNSGAHSKFF. Written as DNA, the CDR3 is TGTGCCAGCAGCTCAAATAGCGGAGCCCACAGTAAGTTCTTC. Full variable domain (missing parts from reference TRBV7-2 and TRBJ2-1): GAGVSQSPSNKVTEKGKDVELRCDPISGHTALYWYRQSLGQGLEFLIYFQGNSAPDKSGLPSDRFSAERTGGSVSTLTIQRTQQEDSAVYLCASSSNSGAHSKFFGPGTRLTVL.

The V and J genes are TRBV6-5 and TRBJ2-7; 7 bases agree with TRBD1. The CDR3 spans 15 residues. The trim removed 0 bases at V and 2 bases at J, leaving 4 bases unmatched. From germline, CDR1 is MNHEY and CDR2 SVGAGI. For the CDR3, the DNA is TGTGCCAGCAGTTACTCAGACAGGGAAGCCTACGAGCAGTACTTC. Its protein product is CASSYSDREAYEQYF.

The V call is TRBV7-3, the J call TRBJ1-2; D uncertain. Looked up from germline, CDR1 is SGHTA and CDR2 is FQGTGA. This CDR3 has 13 amino acids. Deletions cut 5 bases from V and 8 bases from J, with 15 bases between. The CDR3 nucleotides are TGTGCCAGCAGCGGGAGAGGGTATGAAGGCTACACCTTC. Protein product: CASSGRGYEGYTF.

This clonotype was seen only a few times. The chain uses TRBV6-5 and TRBJ2-1; 10 bases are shared with TRBD2. The V and J ends lost 0 bases and 6 bases, in that order; junction bases with no gene match: 11. This CDR3 is built from 18 residues. The germline V gene encodes CDR1 MNHEY and CDR2 SVGAGI. The CDR3 protein is CASSYSSLIAGGLNEQFF. CDR3 nucleotides: TGTGCCAGCAGTTACTCGTCCCTCATAGCGGGAGGACTCAATGAGCAGTTCTTC.

This clonotype was picked up a small number of times. The gene calls are TRBV4-3 and TRBJ1-1; 8 bases match TRBD1. CDR3 length: 15 residues. The germline CDR1 and CDR2 sequences are LGHNA and YSLEER. With V trimmed by 0 bases and J by 4 bases, 4 bases remained unmatched. The CDR3, as DNA: TGCGCCAGCAGCCAAGATGCGGGACAGGTCACTGAAGCTTTCTTT. Its protein is CASSQDAGQVTEAFF.

This clonotype was observed a few times. As DNA, the CDR3 is TGTGCCAGCAGTTTAGGGACAAACCCAGATACGCAGTATTTT. It encodes CASSLGTNPDTQYF. J is TRBJ2-3 and V is TRBV12-3 or TRBV12-4, with a tentative D call TRBD1 (5 bases). The CDR3 is made up of 14 amino acids. V was pared by 1 base and J by 4 bases, with 9 bases between.

There are a few counts of this clonotype. This sequence joins TRBV6-2 or TRBV6-3 and TRBJ2-2; possibly TRBD2 for D (5 bases). Looked up from germline, CDR1 is MNHEY and CDR2 is SVGEGT. This CDR3 spans 14 amino acids. Trimming removed 5 bases from V and 0 bases from J, with 7 bases in between. The CDR3: CASSKDSNTGELFF. The CDR3 DNA sequence: TGTGCCAGCAGTAAGGACTCGAACACCGGGGAGCTGTTTTTT.

On this clonotype: This may stem from a read error, because a much larger clone lies one nucleotide away. The V and J genes are TRBV5-1 and TRBJ1-5; 9 positions match TRBD1. Germline V gene lookup returns CDR1 SGHRS and CDR2 YFSETQ. The CDR3 has 15 amino acids. V was pared by 2 bases and J by 4 bases, with 4 bases of the junction left unmatched. CDR3 loop: CASSFGDRENQPQHF. CDR3 DNA: TGCGCCAGCAGCTTCGGGGACAGGGAGAATCAGCCCCAGCATTTT. Combining the CDR3 with reference TRBV5-1 and TRBJ1-5 gives the whole variable domain KAGVTQTPRYLIKTRGQQVTLSCSPISGHRSVSWYQQTPGQGLQFLFEYFSETQRNKGNFPGRFSGRQFSNSRSEMNVSTLELGDSALYLCASSFGDRENQPQHFGDGTRLSIL.

V usage is TRBV3-1 and J usage is TRBJ2-1, with D tentatively TRBD1 (5 bases). The germline gives CDR1 LGHDT, CDR2 YNNKEL (reference sequence). The V and J ends lost 6 bases and 10 bases respectively, with 10 bases between them. There are 11 residues in the CDR3. CDR3 loop: CASSTRQEQFF. DNA for the CDR3: TGTGCCAGCAGTACACGACAGGAGCAGTTCTTC.

The table lists this clonotype with a few counts. The rearrangement uses TRBV6-5 and TRBJ2-5; 7 bases are shared with TRBD2. Unmatched junction bases numbered 5, after V lost 0 bases and J lost 4 bases. The CDR3 sequence is 15 residues long. Germline V gene data show CDR1 as MNHEY and CDR2 as SVGAGI. CDR3 amino acids: CASSYSSGSGETQYF. The CDR3, as DNA: TGTGCCAGCAGTTACTCTAGCGGGTCTGGAGAGACCCAGTACTTC.

This clonotype was seen only a few times. CDR3 protein: CASSATGITYEQYF. The CDR3 DNA reads as TGTGCCAGCAGTGCGACAGGGATCACCTACGAGCAGTACTTC. The V gene is TRBV2, the J gene TRBJ2-7; 7 positions agree with TRBD1. Trimming cost V 4 bases and J 2 bases; bases outside gene matches: 5. The CDR3 contains 14 residues. Germline V gene lookup returns CDR1 SNHLY and CDR2 FYNNEI. Drawing the rest from reference TRBV2 and TRBJ2-7, the complete variable domain is EPEVTQTPSHQVTQMGQEVILRCVPISNHLYFYWYRQILGQKVEFLVSFYNNEISEKSEIFDDQFSVERPDGSNFTLKIRSTKLEDSAMYFCASSATGITYEQYFGPGTRLTVT.

There are many counts of this clonotype. The chain has TRBV4-3 and TRBJ1-1; a possible D gene is TRBD1 (5 bases). CDR1 is LGHNA and CDR2 is YSLEER in the germline V gene. The V and J ends lost 4 bases and 0 bases respectively, with 15 bases between them. The CDR3 has 16 amino acids. The CDR3 loop reads CASSRDAGTVNTEAFF. The DNA for the CDR3 is TGCGCCAGCAGCCGCGATGCCGGGACTGTGAACACTGAAGCTTTCTTT.

This chain links TRBV6-1 with TRBJ2-1; TRBD2 matches at 9 bases. The germline CDR1 and CDR2 sequences are MNHNS and SASEGT. Trimming took 3 bases from V and 9 from J; bases not matched to a gene: 9. This CDR3 region has 15 residues. CDR3 DNA: TGTGCCAGCAGTGAGGGTAGCGGGGGTCTAGGTGAGCAGTTCTTC. Translating it yields CASSEGSGGLGEQFF.

This clonotype was counted a few times. V usage is TRBV7-2 and J usage is TRBJ2-2; TRBD2 matches 7 bases. The CDR3 runs to 14 residues. The germline CDR1 and CDR2 sequences are SGHTA and FQGNSA. V trimming: 2 bases; J trimming: 6 bases; junction bases outside the gene matches: 3. The CDR3, as DNA: TGTGCCAGCAGCTTATCGGGGGGAGCCGGGGAGCTGTTTTTT. As protein: CASSLSGGAGELFF.

The genes are TRBV28 and TRBJ2-7; maybe TRBD2 (6 bases). V was cut by 7 bases and J by 9 bases, with 25 bases left in between. Germline V lookup: CDR1 MDHEN, CDR2 SYDVKM. The CDR3 length is 15 residues. CDR3 DNA: TGTGCCAGCACCCCCGGGGACTTAAGCCCCGGGGGGCAGTACTTC. Protein: CASTPGDLSPGGQYF.

The CDR3 DNA follows: TGTGCCAGCAGTACGACTAGCCCGGGGACAGATACGCAGTATTTT. Translated, it gives CASSTTSPGTDTQYF. The chain links TRBV28 to TRBJ2-3, with 7 positions matching TRBD2. The CDR3 covers 15 residues. The germline CDR1 and CDR2 sequences are MDHEN and SYDVKM. V shed 5 bases and J 3 bases; nucleotides not matched to a gene: 8.

This clonotype was observed a single time. The chain employs TRBV5-1 and TRBJ2-5, with D maybe TRBD2 (6 bases). The ends were cut back, 5 bases at V and 5 bases at J, with 16 bases in the middle. The germline V gene has CDR1 SGHRS and CDR2 YFSETQ. The CDR3 sequence is 14 residues long. This chain's CDR3 is CASRRAPGGETQYF. In nucleotides, the CDR3 is TGCGCCAGCAGGCGGGCCCCAGGAGGGGAGACCCAGTACTTC.

This clonotype was detected only a few times. This chain uses TRBV2 with TRBJ2-2; a weak D match, TRBD2 (6 bases). CDR3 length: 15 amino acids. Germline CDR1 is SNHLY and CDR2 is FYNNEI. V was trimmed by 4 bases and J by 0 bases, leaving 9 bases between them. CDR3 DNA: TGTGCCAGCAGTGCTCGGACTACGAACACCGGGGAGCTGTTTTTT. Protein sequence: CASSARTTNTGELFF.

Only a few counts were recorded for this clonotype. V usage is TRBV6-2 or TRBV6-3 and J usage is TRBJ2-5; D is unclear. Germline-derived CDR1 and CDR2 are MNHEY and SVGEGT. Trimming stripped 5 bases from V and 2 bases from J, with 6 bases between. This CDR3 spans 12 amino acids. For the CDR3, the DNA is TGTGCCAGCAGTAAGCCTCAAGAGACCCAGTACTTC. It translates to CASSKPQETQYF.

The V gene is TRBV20-1, the J gene TRBJ2-6; D might be TRBD2 (5 bases). From germline, CDR1 is DFQATT and CDR2 SNEGSKA (reference sequence). V was pared by 3 bases and J by 0 bases, with 9 bases between. The CDR3 runs 15 residues. The CDR3 sequence is CSASSANSGANVLTF. CDR3 DNA sequence: TGCAGTGCTAGTAGCGCGAACTCTGGGGCCAACGTCCTGACTTTC.

This clonotype was counted between two and nine times. The chain has TRBV7-2 and TRBJ2-7, with D perhaps TRBD1 (5 bases). This CDR3 is 13 amino acids long. The germline V and J ends were trimmed by 6 bases and 0 bases, with 9 bases remaining between them. From germline, CDR1 is SGHTA and CDR2 FQGNSA. CDR3 in DNA: TGTGCCAGCAGGCAGGGTAGCTCCTACGAGCAGTACTTC. Translation: CASRQGSSYEQYF.

This chain connects TRBV7-6 to TRBJ2-7, with D possibly called TRBD1 or TRBD2 (6 bases each). The CDR3 has 16 amino acids. CDR1 and CDR2 from the germline V gene are SGHVS and FNYEAQ. V was clipped by 5 bases and J by 4 bases, with 21 bases between them. The CDR3 DNA reads as TGTGCCAGCAGCCCGGCAGGGAGGACAGAGAGATACGAGCAGTACTTC. This codes for CASSPAGRTERYEQYF. The full variable domain, completed using reference TRBV7-6 and TRBJ2-7, is GAGVSQSPRYKVTKRGQDVALRCDPISGHVSLYWYRQALGQGPEFLTYFNYEAQQDKSGLPNDRFSAERPEGSISTLTIQRTEQRDSAMYRCASSPAGRTERYEQYFGPGTRLTVT.

The table lists this clonotype with a few counts. This rearrangement joins TRBV7-2 to TRBJ2-3; 12 nucleotides line up with TRBD2. The germline gives CDR1 SGHTA, CDR2 FQGNSA. With V trimmed by 4 bases and J by 8 bases, 10 bases remained unmatched. This CDR3 spans 16 amino acids. CDR3 nucleotide sequence: TGTGCCAGCAGCTCCACTAGCGGGGGGAGCCGGGGTACGCAGTATTTT. Residues: CASSSTSGGSRGTQYF.

In its sample, this clonotype was seen a few times. The chain is built from TRBV6-1 and TRBJ2-1, with D tentatively TRBD2 (6 bases). The germline gives CDR1 MNHNS, CDR2 SASEGT. The CDR3 spans 14 residues. V was trimmed by 0 bases and J by 8 bases, leaving 11 bases between them. The CDR3 nucleotides read TGTGCCAGCAGTGAAGCGCTTAGCGGCCATGAGCAGTTCTTC. Translated, it gives CASSEALSGHEQFF.

The count of this clonotype is one. The rearrangement joins TRBV11-2 to TRBJ2-5, with TRBD2 matching over 12 bases. The length of the CDR3 is 18 residues. Looked up from germline, CDR1 is SGHAT and CDR2 is FQNNGV. J lost 0 bases, V lost 0 bases, and 5 bases had no gene match. In DNA, the CDR3 is TGTGCCAGCAGCTTAGAGGGGCGGACTAGCGGGGACCAAGAGACCCAGTACTTC. It encodes CASSLEGRTSGDQETQYF.

The rearrangement links TRBV10-3 to TRBJ2-7, with 8 bases identical to TRBD1. CDR3 length: 14 amino acids. The germline V gene encodes CDR1 ENHRY and CDR2 SYGVKD. V trimming: 7 bases; J trimming: 6 bases; junction bases outside the gene matches: 11. CDR3 amino acids: CAINVQGGVGEQYF. CDR3 in DNA: TGTGCCATCAACGTACAGGGGGGAGTCGGCGAGCAGTACTTC.

This clonotype occurred many times. The rearrangement uses TRBV12-3 or TRBV12-4 and TRBJ2-1; the match to TRBD2 covers 11 bases. V gave up 6 bases and J gave up 8 bases; unmatched junction bases: 6. This CDR3 is built from 14 residues. DNA for the CDR3: TGTGCCAGCAGCCCACTAGCGGGAGCCCATGAGCAGTTCTTC. Translation gives CASSPLAGAHEQFF.